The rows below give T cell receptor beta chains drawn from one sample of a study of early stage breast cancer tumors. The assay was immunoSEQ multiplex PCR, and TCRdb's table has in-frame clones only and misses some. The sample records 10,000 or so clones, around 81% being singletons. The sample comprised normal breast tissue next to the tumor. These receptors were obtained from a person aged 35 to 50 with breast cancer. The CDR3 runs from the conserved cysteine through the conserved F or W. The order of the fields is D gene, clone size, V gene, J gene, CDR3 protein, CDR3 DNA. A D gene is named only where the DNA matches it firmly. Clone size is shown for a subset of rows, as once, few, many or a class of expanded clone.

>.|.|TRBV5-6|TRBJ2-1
CASSLGEEQFF
TGTGCCAGCAGCCTTGGAGAAGAGCAGTTCTTC
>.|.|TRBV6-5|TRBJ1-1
CASSYGRWTGDTEAFF
TGTGCCAGCAGTTACGGTCGCTGGACTGGGGACACTGAAGCTTTCTTT
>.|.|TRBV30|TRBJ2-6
CAWSSGANVLTF
TGTGCCTGGAGCTCTGGGGCCAACGTCCTGACTTTC
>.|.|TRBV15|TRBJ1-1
CATSESRNRNTEAFF
TGTGCCACCAGCGAGTCAAGGAACCGAAACACTGAAGCTTTCTTT
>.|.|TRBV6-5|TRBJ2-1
CASRQSKGSYNEQFF
TGTGCCAGCAGGCAATCTAAGGGCTCCTACAATGAGCAGTTCTTC
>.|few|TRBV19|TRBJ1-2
CASSMNNYGYTF
TGTGCCAGTAGTATGAACAACTATGGCTACACCTTC
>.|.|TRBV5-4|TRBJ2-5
CASSPGAGAVEETQYF
TGTGCCAGCAGCCCGGGAGCTGGGGCTGTAGAAGAGACCCAGTACTTC
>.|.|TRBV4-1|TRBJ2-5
CASSQWDLQETQYF
TGCGCCAGCAGCCAATGGGACTTACAAGAGACCCAGTACTTC
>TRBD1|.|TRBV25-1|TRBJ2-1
CASSEPRGHRNEQFF
TGTGCCAGCAGTGAACCGAGGGGGCACCGGAATGAGCAGTTCTTC
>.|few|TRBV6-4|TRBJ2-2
CASSAWDTSNTGELFF
TGTGCCAGCAGTGCATGGGACACCTCGAACACCGGGGAGCTGTTTTTT
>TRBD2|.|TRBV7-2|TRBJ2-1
CASSLDRTSQNEQFF
TGTGCCAGCAGCTTAGATAGGACTAGCCAGAATGAGCAGTTCTTC
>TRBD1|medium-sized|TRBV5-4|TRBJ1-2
CASSLPGQNIHGYTF
TGTGCCAGCAGCCTCCCGGGACAGAATATACATGGCTACACCTTC
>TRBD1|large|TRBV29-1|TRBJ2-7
CSVGSRQGAYEQYF
TGCAGCGTAGGCTCTCGACAGGGCGCCTACGAGCAGTACTTC
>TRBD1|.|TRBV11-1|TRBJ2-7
CASSLRQGSSYEQYF
TGTGCCAGCAGCTTAAGACAGGGTAGTTCCTACGAGCAGTACTTC
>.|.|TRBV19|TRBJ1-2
CASSRGTLNHYGYTF
TGTGCCAGTAGTAGGGGCACCTTAAATCACTATGGCTACACCTTC
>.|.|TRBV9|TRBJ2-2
CASSYDTGELFF
TGTGCCAGCAGCTACGACACCGGGGAGCTGTTTTTT
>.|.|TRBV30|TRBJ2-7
CAWSRTGNYERQYF
TGTGCCTGGAGTCGGACTGGGAATTACGAGCGGCAGTACTTC
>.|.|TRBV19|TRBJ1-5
CASTATGSQVYSNQPQHF
TGTGCCAGTACGGCGACGGGCTCACAAGTTTATAGCAATCAGCCCCAGCATTTT
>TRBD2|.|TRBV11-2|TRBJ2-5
CASSLAGAPETQYF
TGTGCCAGCAGCCTAGCGGGAGCCCCAGAGACCCAGTACTTC
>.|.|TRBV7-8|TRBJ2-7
CASSLSEAYEQYF
TGTGCCAGCAGCTTATCGGAGGCCTACGAGCAGTACTTC
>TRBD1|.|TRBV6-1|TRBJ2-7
CASNWDRLPSYEQYF
TGTGCCAGCAATTGGGACAGGCTCCCCTCCTACGAGCAGTACTTC
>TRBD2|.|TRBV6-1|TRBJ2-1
CASSEGWQREVAEQFF
TGTGCCAGCAGTGAAGGGTGGCAGCGGGAGGTCGCTGAGCAGTTCTTC
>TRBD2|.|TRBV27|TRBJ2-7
CASSSWASGYEQYF
TGTGCCAGCAGTTCCTGGGCTAGCGGATACGAGCAGTACTTC
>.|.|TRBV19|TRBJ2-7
CASSTSGTGPYEQYF
TGTGCCAGTAGTACATCCGGGACTGGGCCCTACGAGCAGTACTTC